A single sample is the source of the 9 T cell receptor beta chains below, sequenced in a study of Graves' ophthalmopathy and Graves' hyperthyroidism. For repertoire sequencing, the TCR beta CDR3 regions were amplified from RNA transcripts. The first round was an RT-PCR with HTBI primers, and the second round was a multiplex PCR. TCRdb analysed the multiplex PCR reads with MiXCR anew, one entry per CDR3 protein. The sample shows approximately 210,000 distinct CDR3 sequences, roughly 21% of them seen only once. Material: peripheral blood. These receptors were taken from a woman aged 50 to 60 with Graves' ophthalmopathy.

This clonotype was seen ten or more times. This chain joins TRBV4-2 and TRBJ1-2, with 9 nucleotides matching TRBD1. CDR1 is LGHNA, CDR2 YNFKEQ, per germline. The ends lost 4 bases at V and 8 bases at J; junction bases unmatched: 5. This CDR3 is 13 amino acids long. CDR3 sequence reads: CASSRTGAGGYTF. CDR3 nucleotides: TGTGCCAGCAGCCGGACAGGGGCGGGGGGCTACACCTTC.

In its sample, this clonotype was seen many times. In DNA form, the CDR3 reads TGTGCCAGCAGTTTTGGACATCCAAACGAGCAGTACTTC. Translation: CASSFGHPNEQYF. This rearrangement joins TRBV7-3 to TRBJ2-7; a weak D match, TRBD1 (5 bases). This CDR3 has 13 residues. CDR1 SGHTA and CDR2 FQGTGA come from the germline V gene. Trimming cost V 6 bases and J 5 bases, with 14 bases left between them.

This clonotype was seen a handful of times. In DNA, the CDR3 is TGCGCCAGCAGCCCGACGGTGGCGGTGACAGATACGCAGTATTTT. It translates to CASSPTVAVTDTQYF. The chain employs TRBV5-1 and TRBJ2-3; D is unclear. The germline V and J ends were trimmed by 4 bases and 3 bases, with 15 bases remaining between them. The CDR3 loop spans 15 amino acids. Germline CDR1 and CDR2: SGHRS and YFSETQ.

J is TRBJ2-2 and V is TRBV10-3, with TRBD1 matching over 8 bases. Per the germline V gene, CDR1 is ENHRY and CDR2 is SYGVKD. The V gene end was trimmed by 5 bases and the J gene end by 1 base; junction bases not matched to a gene: 6. The CDR3 extends over 16 amino acids. Written as DNA, the CDR3 is TGTGCCATCAGTAAGACAGGGGTTTTGAACACCGGGGAGCTGTTTTTT. Protein sequence: CAISKTGVLNTGELFF.

This clonotype was recorded many times. The gene calls are TRBV13 and TRBJ2-7; TRBD1 might be the D (6 bases). This CDR3 comprises 12 residues. V lost 5 bases to trimming and J lost 7 bases, with 12 bases between them. CDR1 PRHDT and CDR2 FYEKMQ come from the germline V gene (reference sequence). Written as DNA, the CDR3 is TGTGCCAGCAGCCCGGCAACAGGGGAGCAGTACTTC. This translates into CASSPATGEQYF.

Ten or more counts support this clonotype. The gene calls are TRBV5-1 and TRBJ1-6; unclear D gene. This CDR3 spans 13 amino acids. The germline V gene has CDR1 SGHRS and CDR2 YFSETQ. V lost 4 bases to trimming and J lost 8 bases, with 10 bases between them. This CDR3 is CASSARLDSPLHF. For the CDR3, the DNA is TGCGCCAGCAGCGCGAGACTTGATTCACCCCTCCACTTT.

The table lists this clonotype with many counts. The gene calls are TRBV19 and TRBJ2-5; 8 bases match TRBD2. This CDR3 contains 14 residues. Unmatched junction bases numbered 6, after V lost 5 bases and J lost 4 bases. Per the germline V gene, CDR1 is LNHDA and CDR2 is SQIVND (reference sequence). The chain's CDR3 is CASSPREGGETQYF. CDR3 coding DNA: TGTGCCAGTAGTCCCCGGGAGGGTGGAGAGACCCAGTACTTC. The full variable domain, completed using reference TRBV19 and TRBJ2-5, is DGGITQSPKYLFRKEGQNVTLSCEQNLNHDAMYWYRQDPGQGLRLIYYSQIVNDFQKGDIAEGYSVSREKKESFPLTVTSAQKNPTAFYLCASSPREGGETQYFGPGTRLLVL.

This clonotype has ten or more counts. This chain uses TRBV28 with TRBJ2-4; the D gene is possibly TRBD1 (6 bases). Germline values: CDR1 MDHEN, CDR2 SYDVKM. CDR3 length: 12 residues. In nucleotides, the CDR3 is TGTGCTTCCAGGGGTGGCAAAAACATTCAGTACTTC. The encoded protein is CASRGGKNIQYF.

This clonotype was observed at least ten times. The rearrangement links TRBV12-3 or TRBV12-4 to TRBJ2-5, with D possibly matching TRBD1 (6 bases). V lost 2 bases and J lost 4, with 14 bases in between. CDR3 length equals 15 residues. The CDR3: CASSLRVDSLETQYF. The CDR3 DNA is TGTGCCAGCAGTTTAAGAGTGGACAGCCTAGAGACCCAGTACTTC.